This T cell receptor beta chain was retrieved from a study of blood T cell repertoires in COVID-19. Study details: Sites across the United States, Italy and Spain contributed samples from acute and convalescent COVID-19. In each case, the material was cDNA or gDNA derived from T cells, B-cell-depleted T cells, or PBMCs.

The CDR3 sequence is 14 residues long. Trimming removed 2 bases from V and 6 bases from J, with 10 bases in between. Germline V lookup: CDR1 KGHSH, CDR2 LQKENI. In the original workflow: Amplified reference gene primers provided the basis for estimating nucleated cell counts. Measured with immunoSEQ multiplex PCR; TCRdb has only the in-frame clones, and not every one. V, J and clone size were drawn from that table, and D and trimming were deduced from the DNA. The table has around 97,000 clones, over 75% seen once; the top ten hold about an eighth. The chain recombines TRBV18 with TRBJ1-4; D is unclear. The source is a human donor in a cohort sampled during active or convalescent COVID-19. Specimen: peripheral blood. In DNA form, the CDR3 reads TGTGCCAGCTCACCAGGTCCGCAGTATGAAAAACTGTTTTTT. This codes for CASSPGPQYEKLFF.